The clone carrying this TCR beta chain was detected only a few times. Antigen: not known. Germline values: CDR1 SGHKS, CDR2 YYEKEE (reference sequence). The CDR3 has 12 residues. The V and J ends lost 0 bases and 7 bases respectively, with 8 bases between them. This sample was taken from a study of CD8 T cells in ankylosing spondylitis. General observations from the study: Ankylosing spondylitis blood seemed to carry a telltale TCR beta motif made of several highly homologous variants.

Each TCR beta library was made by quantitative 5'-RACE that incorporated molecular barcodes. TCRdb fed the 5' RACE reads into MiXCR, producing one record per CDR3 protein. The sample consists of just over 350,000 distinct CDR3 sequences, around 20% of them appearing once. The sequence came from a male donor with ankylosing spondylitis or in good health (not recorded which). This sequence joins TRBV5-5 and TRBJ2-7, with D uncertain. Sample: blood, either unsorted or a sorted T cell fraction (not recorded which). The CDR3 nucleotides read TGTGCCAGCAGCTTGGCCGGCCGAGAGCAGTACTTC. It translates to CASSLAGREQYF.